A single sample is the source of the 17 T cell receptor beta chains below, sequenced in a study of blood T cell repertoires in COVID-19. Sequencing used immunoSEQ multiplex PCR; TCRdb keeps in-frame clones, though not all of them. The sample contains around 700,000 clones, 85% to 90% of which appear only once. Sample: peripheral blood. Receptor source: a woman under 30 with acute or convalescent COVID-19.

V usage is TRBV24-1 and J usage is TRBJ2-1; 7 bases agree with TRBD2. There are 15 residues in the CDR3. Germline CDR1 reads KGHDR; CDR2 reads SFDVKD. V was pared by 9 bases and J by 4 bases, with 11 bases of the junction left unmatched. CDR3 nucleotide sequence: TGTGCCACCCCAGGCGGGGGAGGCCTATACAATGAGCAGTTCTTC. It specifies CATPGGGGLYNEQFF.

CDR3 sequence: CAISDSGYLSSTDTQYF. In DNA form, the CDR3 reads TGTGCCATCAGTGACTCGGGATACCTCTCTAGCACAGATACGCAGTATTTT. The V gene is TRBV10-3, the J gene TRBJ2-3, with D possibly being TRBD2 (5 bases). Trimming removed 3 bases at V and 0 bases at J, with 16 bases between. The CDR3 sequence is 17 residues long. Germline values: CDR1 ENHRY, CDR2 SYGVKD.

The chain combines TRBV9 with TRBJ1-5; D uncertain. The CDR3 has 15 residues. V shed 3 bases and J shed 4 bases, with 14 bases lying between them. Germline values: CDR1 SGDLS, CDR2 YYNGEE. The CDR3 bases are TGTGCCAGCAGCGCCCACGGTTCCGATAATCAGCCCCAGCATTTT. Residues: CASSAHGSDNQPQHF.

V gene TRBV5-1 combines with J gene TRBJ2-2; possibly TRBD1 for D (6 bases). V lost 9 bases, J lost 6 bases, and 18 bases lay in between. CDR1 and CDR2 (germline): SGHRS, YFSETQ. The CDR3 contains 14 residues. The CDR3 here is CATPRGNGSGELFF. In DNA form, the CDR3 reads TGCGCCACCCCGAGGGGGAATGGTTCCGGGGAGCTGTTTTTT.

This clone came up once. This chain joins TRBV6-1 and TRBJ1-2, with 10 nucleotides matching TRBD1. CDR3 size: 13 residues. V trimming: 2 bases; J trimming: 8 bases; junction bases outside the gene matches: 2. Per germline, CDR1 MNHNS and CDR2 SASEGT. The CDR3 nucleotides are TGTGCCAGCAGTGAAAGGGACAGGGGAGGCTACACCTTC. Translated, it gives CASSERDRGGYTF.

The genes are TRBV9 and TRBJ2-7; weak D call: TRBD2 (6 bases). This CDR3 is 15 amino acids long. Germline V gene data show CDR1 as SGDLS and CDR2 as YYNGEE. Trimming stripped 0 bases from V and 1 base from J, with 11 bases between. The CDR3 nucleotides read TGTGCCAGCAGCGTAGGCCAGCGGGCATCCTACGAGCAGTACTTC. This gives the protein CASSVGQRASYEQYF.

The chain employs TRBV11-2 and TRBJ1-1; a weak D match, TRBD1 (5 bases). The CDR3 sequence is 16 residues long. The germline CDR1 and CDR2 sequences are SGHAT and FQNNGV. V was clipped by 2 bases and J by 1 base, with 14 bases between them. The CDR3 spells CASSLFRAAPNTEAFF. CDR3 nucleotide sequence: TGTGCCAGCAGCTTATTCAGGGCCGCTCCGAACACTGAAGCTTTCTTT.

This clone has a single count. The genes are TRBV4-1 and TRBJ2-7; D gene unclear. CDR3 length equals 14 residues. Germline V gives CDR1 MGHRA, CDR2 YSYEKL. Deletions cut 1 base from V and 5 bases from J, with 12 bases between. The CDR3 sequence is CASSQGWLLDEQYF. The CDR3 nucleotides are TGCGCCAGCAGCCAAGGGTGGCTTTTGGACGAGCAGTACTTC.

The chain is built from TRBV20-1 and TRBJ2-1; 10 bases match TRBD2. Germline CDR1 reads DFQATT; CDR2 reads SNEGSKA (reference sequence). The CDR3 length is 17 residues. J lost 2 bases, V lost 3 bases, and 10 bases had no gene match. CDR3 residues: CSASTGLAGGPYNEQFF. Here the CDR3 DNA reads TGCAGTGCTAGTACGGGATTAGCGGGAGGACCCTACAATGAGCAGTTCTTC.

The chain is built from TRBV15 and TRBJ1-5; D is perhaps TRBD1 (6 bases). Trimming took 5 bases from V and 3 from J, leaving 8 bases between them. There are 13 residues in the CDR3. The germline CDR1 and CDR2 sequences are LNHNV and YYDKDF (reference sequence). The CDR3: CATSSGDNQPQHF. The CDR3 nucleotides read TGTGCCACCAGCTCAGGGGACAATCAGCCCCAGCATTTT.

V is TRBV6-1 and J is TRBJ1-2; D gene ambiguous. The CDR3 consists of 14 residues. Per germline, CDR1 MNHNS and CDR2 SASEGT. V was trimmed by 1 base and J by 4 bases, leaving 10 bases between them. CDR3 in amino acids: CASSEDTLGYGYTF. As DNA, the CDR3 is TGTGCCAGCAGTGAAGATACACTAGGCTATGGCTACACCTTC.

The chain combines TRBV5-1 with TRBJ1-6; D gene ambiguous. CDR3 length: 16 amino acids. Between the trimmed V and J ends, which lost 1 base and 4 bases, there was a span of 12 bases. CDR1 is SGHRS and CDR2 is YFSETQ in the germline V gene. The CDR3 here is CASSLRSEAYNSPLHF. CDR3 nucleotide sequence: TGCGCCAGCAGCTTGAGGTCAGAAGCGTATAATTCACCCCTCCACTTT. Complete variable domain (other parts from reference TRBV5-1 and TRBJ1-6): KAGVTQTPRYLIKTRGQQVTLSCSPISGHRSVSWYQQTPGQGLQFLFEYFSETQRNKGNFPGRFSGRQFSNSRSEMNVSTLELGDSALYLCASSLRSEAYNSPLHFGNGTRLTVT.

The V and J genes are TRBV27 and TRBJ1-5, with D possibly TRBD1 on 6 matching bases. The germline V and J ends were trimmed by 5 bases and 0 bases, with 17 bases remaining between them. The CDR3 has 17 residues. Germline CDR1 and CDR2: MNHEY and SMNVEV (reference sequence). CDR3 region: CASSTRDTLRSNQPQHF. Written as DNA, the CDR3 is TGTGCCAGCAGTACCCGGGACACCCTCCGTAGCAATCAGCCCCAGCATTTT.

This chain connects TRBV7-2 to TRBJ1-5; TRBD1 aligns across 7 bases. The length of the CDR3 is 16 residues. V shed 6 bases and J 0 bases; nucleotides not matched to a gene: 8. Germline V CDR1 and CDR2: SGHTA, FQGNSA. CDR3 nucleotides: TGTGCCAGCAGGTTCGGGACAGACGCTAGCAATCAGCCCCAGCATTTT. Translating it yields CASRFGTDASNQPQHF.

The chain joins TRBV10-3 to TRBJ1-1; 7 nucleotides match TRBD1. Germline CDR1 and CDR2: ENHRY and SYGVKD. Trimming took 11 bases from V and 0 from J; bases not matched to a gene: 9. The CDR3 runs 14 residues. The CDR3 loop reads CAVLGDSMNTEAFF. The CDR3 DNA follows: TGTGCCGTCTTGGGGGACAGCATGAACACTGAAGCTTTCTTT.

In its sample, this clone was seen once. V is TRBV11-2 and J is TRBJ2-7, with D unresolved. Germline CDR1 and CDR2: SGHAT and FQNNGV. V was trimmed by 3 bases and J by 6 bases, leaving 6 bases between them. This CDR3 is 11 amino acids long. The CDR3 nucleotides are TGTGCCAGCAGCTTGGGCGTCGAGCAGTACTTC. It encodes CASSLGVEQYF. Together with reference TRBV11-2 and TRBJ2-7, the CDR3 gives the full variable domain: EAGVAQSPRYKIIEKRQSVAFWCNPISGHATLYWYQQILGQGPKLLIQFQNNGVVDDSQLPKDRFSAERLKGVDSTLKIQPAKLEDSAVYLCASSLGVEQYFGPGTRLTVT.

V gene TRBV5-5 combines with J gene TRBJ2-7; tentative D call: TRBD1 (6 bases). Trimming shortened V by 2 bases and J by 6 bases, and 21 bases separated the two germline ends. The CDR3 totals 16 residues. CDR1 and CDR2 from the germline V gene are SGHKS and YYEKEE (reference sequence). CDR3 bases: TGTGCCAGCAGCTTTTCTCGACAGGACACCGTAGGCGAGCAGTACTTC. This gives the protein CASSFSRQDTVGEQYF.